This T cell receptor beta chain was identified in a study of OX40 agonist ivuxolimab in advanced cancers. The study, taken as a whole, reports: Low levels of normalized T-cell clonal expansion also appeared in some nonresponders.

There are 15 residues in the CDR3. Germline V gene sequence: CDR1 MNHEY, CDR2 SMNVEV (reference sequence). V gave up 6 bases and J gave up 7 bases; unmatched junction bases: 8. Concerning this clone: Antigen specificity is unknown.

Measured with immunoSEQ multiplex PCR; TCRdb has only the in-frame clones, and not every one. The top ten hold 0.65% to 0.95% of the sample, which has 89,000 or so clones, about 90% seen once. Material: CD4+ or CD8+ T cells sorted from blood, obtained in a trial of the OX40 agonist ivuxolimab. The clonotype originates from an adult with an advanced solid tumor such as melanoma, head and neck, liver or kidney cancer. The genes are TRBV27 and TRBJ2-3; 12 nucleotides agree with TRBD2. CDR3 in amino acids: CASSQTSGSANTQYF. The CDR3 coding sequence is TGTGCCAGCAGCCAGACTAGCGGGAGTGCAAATACGCAGTATTTT.